The T cell receptor (beta chain) described here comes from a study of T cell responses to AZD1222 COVID-19 vaccine. Study-level findings and limits: Rises in breadth and depth of Spike-specific TCRs came after two AZD1222 doses.

V gave up 1 base and J gave up 0 bases; unmatched junction bases: 4. The CDR3 contains 16 residues. Germline-derived CDR1 and CDR2 are SEHNR and FQNEAQ (reference sequence). Of note for this clone: The antigen is not known.

Assay used: immunoSEQ multiplex PCR; TCRdb lists only in-frame clones, some missing. The sample lists 40,000 to 65,000 clones; 84% were seen once. Sample: peripheral blood, taken on day 0 of AZD1222 vaccination. The receptor's source is an adult in good health. The chain couples TRBV7-9 to TRBJ2-3; 7 positions match TRBD2. CDR3 amino acids: CASSLELAASTDTQYF. In DNA, the CDR3 is TGTGCCAGCAGCTTAGAGCTAGCGGCTAGCACAGATACGCAGTATTTT.